This T cell receptor beta chain was identified during a study of identical twins. Study results and caveats: Zero-insertion findings could be partly confounded by invariant cells (MAIT and iNKT cells). Model-predicted out-of-frame TCR alpha sharing fell below observed values in monozygotic twins.

Healthy Caucasians provided all donations. TCRdb fed the 5' RACE reads into MiXCR, producing one record per CDR3 protein. The sample lists 200,000 to 250,000 distinct CDR3 sequences, about 14% occurring once. Trimming removed 0 bases at V and 8 bases at J, with 19 bases between. Germline CDR1 and CDR2: DFQATT and SNEGSKA (reference sequence). CDR3 length: 16 residues. This clonotype came up many times. Its target is unknown. Sample: memory (CD45RO+) T cells sorted from blood. J is TRBJ2-2 and V is TRBV20-1; D call uncertain. The TCR comes from a woman under 30 in good health. CDR3: CSARELGALMGGELFF. CDR3 DNA: TGCAGTGCTAGAGAGTTGGGTGCCCTTATGGGAGGGGAGCTGTTTTTT.